This TCR beta chain was recovered during a study of blood T cell repertoires in COVID-19. Looked up from germline, CDR1 is MDHEN and CDR2 is SYDVKM. CDR3 length: 17 residues. V lost 3 bases and J lost 1; bases outside the gene matches: 8. Cohort allocation depended upon clinical history that participants reported. Symptom resolution, clearance, or two negative PCRs marked donors in Cohort 3 as recovered. Measured with immunoSEQ multiplex PCR; TCRdb has only the in-frame clones, and not every one. The data show about 100,000 clones, with approximately 86% seen just once and 2% to 3% held by the top ten. This clone was counted once.

Sequenced: PBMCs or T cells enriched from blood (not recorded which). The receptor was isolated from a woman between 50 and 59 years old who had recovered from COVID-19. V usage is TRBV28 and J usage is TRBJ2-1, with 8 bases that match TRBD2. CDR3 sequence (DNA): TGTGCCAGCAGTTTTCCCCGGCGGGGGGATTCCTACAATGAGCAGTTCTTC. This codes for CASSFPRRGDSYNEQFF.